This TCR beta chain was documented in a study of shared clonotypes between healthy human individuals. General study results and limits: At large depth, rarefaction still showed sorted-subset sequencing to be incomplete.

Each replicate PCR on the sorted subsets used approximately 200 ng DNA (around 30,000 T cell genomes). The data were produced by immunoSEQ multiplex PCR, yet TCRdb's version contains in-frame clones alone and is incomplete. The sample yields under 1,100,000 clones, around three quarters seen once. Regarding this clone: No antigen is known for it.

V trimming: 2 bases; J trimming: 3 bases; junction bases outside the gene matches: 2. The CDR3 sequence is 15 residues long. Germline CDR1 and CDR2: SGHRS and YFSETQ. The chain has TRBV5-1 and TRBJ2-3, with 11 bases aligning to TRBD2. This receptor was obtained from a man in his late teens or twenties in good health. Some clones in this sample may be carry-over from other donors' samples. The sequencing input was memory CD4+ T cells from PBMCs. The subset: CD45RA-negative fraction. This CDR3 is CASSFGTSGTDTQYF. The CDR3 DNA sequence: TGCGCCAGCAGCTTCGGGACTAGCGGAACAGATACGCAGTATTTT.